Here is one T cell receptor (beta chain) with its context. This record belongs to a study of blood T cell repertoires in COVID-19. Study information: Sources were T cells, B-cell-depleted T cells, or PBMCs; the material itself was cDNA or gDNA.

Method: immunoSEQ multiplex PCR; TCRdb's copy keeps in-frame clones and lacks some. This table has 200,000 to 300,000 clones, about 89% appearing once. Recovery among Cohort 3 donors was established by two negative PCRs, clearance, or symptom resolution. With 3 bases removed from V and 16 bases from J, the gap between germline ends came to 19 bases. CDR1 is GTSNPN and CDR2 is SVGIG in the germline V gene (reference sequence). There are 12 residues in the CDR3. This clonotype was obtained from a woman aged 25 to 39 who had recovered from COVID-19. The gene calls are TRBV30 and TRBJ2-1, with D possibly being TRBD2 (5 bases). The sequencing input was PBMCs or T cells enriched from blood (not recorded which). The CDR3 loop is CAWRYEGGRGFF. CDR3 sequence (DNA): TGTGCCTGGAGGTACGAGGGCGGCCGCGGATTCTTC.